Listed below are T cell receptor beta chains from one sample, sequenced in a study of cytomegalovirus exposure and HLA in healthy donors. The protocol was immunoSEQ multiplex PCR, while the TCRdb copy is restricted to in-frame clones and leaves out a portion. This table holds roughly 150,000 clones, around 82% found once. Sequenced input: PBMCs. The receptors derive from a man aged 30 to 39 in good health and CMV-seropositive. The CDR3 runs from the conserved cysteine through the conserved F or W. The D gene is left open where the match is weak. Not every row has a clone size; where given, it reads once, few, many or a size class.

cdr3_aa	cdr3_nt	cdr3_length	v_call	j_call	clone_size	d_call
CASSLQGAEVEAFF	TGTGCCAGCAGCTTACAGGGGGCGGAGGTTGAAGCTTTCTTT	14	TRBV13	TRBJ1-1	NA	TRBD1
CASSYGQGRTEAFF	TGTGCCAGCAGTTACGGACAGGGAAGGACTGAAGCTTTCTTT	14	TRBV6-5	TRBJ1-1	NA	TRBD1
CASSYGSAGTGSGYTF	TGTGCCAGCAGTTACGGTAGTGCAGGGACAGGCAGTGGCTACACCTTC	16	TRBV6-6	TRBJ1-2	many	TRBD1
CASSLRGGEDQPQHF	TGTGCCAGCAGTTTACGAGGGGGAGAGGATCAGCCCCAGCATTTT	15	TRBV28	TRBJ1-5	NA	NA
CASSVRGNEKLFF	TGCGCCAGCAGCGTCCGGGGGAATGAAAAACTGTTTTTT	13	TRBV4-1	TRBJ1-4	NA	NA
CASRAGTAGGEAFF	TGTGCCAGCAGGGCCGGGACAGCTGGCGGGGAAGCTTTCTTT	14	TRBV6-1	TRBJ1-1	NA	TRBD1
CASSSAGGHTGELFF	TGTGCCAGCAGTTCAGCGGGGGGACACACCGGGGAGCTGTTTTTT	15	TRBV6-5	TRBJ2-2	many	TRBD2
CASSLDRGYTF	TGCGCCAGCAGCTTGGACCGGGGCTACACCTTC	11	TRBV5-1	TRBJ1-2	few	NA
CASSMGRTGLTEAFF	TGTGCCAGTAGTATGGGCAGGACAGGGTTGACTGAAGCTTTCTTT	15	TRBV19	TRBJ1-1	NA	TRBD1
CASSLSLAAAGLYEQYF	TGCGCCAGCAGCCTCTCCCTAGCGGCGGCAGGTCTCTACGAGCAGTACTTC	17	TRBV5-1	TRBJ2-7	many	TRBD2
CASIPGGVGTYNSPLHF	TGTGCCAGCATCCCGGGTGGAGTTGGCACCTATAATTCACCCCTCCACTTT	17	TRBV7-8	TRBJ1-6	NA	NA
CASSYSRSSYNSPLHF	TGTGCCAGCAGTTACTCAAGGAGCTCCTATAATTCACCCCTCCACTTT	16	TRBV6-5	TRBJ1-6	NA	NA
CAITQSEANYGYTF	TGTGCCATCACCCAAAGCGAAGCTAACTATGGCTACACCTTC	14	TRBV10-3	TRBJ1-2	NA	NA
CATSPDRFNEKLFF	TGTGCCACCAGCCCCGACAGGTTTAATGAAAAACTGTTTTTT	14	TRBV15	TRBJ1-4	NA	NA
CASKGQGNGPQYF	TGTGCCAGCAAGGGACAGGGAAACGGCCCACAGTACTTC	13	TRBV10-3	TRBJ2-7	NA	TRBD1
CASRDRGENSPLHF	TGTGCCAGCAGAGACAGGGGCGAGAATTCACCCCTCCACTTT	14	TRBV6-1	TRBJ1-6	once	TRBD1
CASSVVAGAYNEQFF	TGTGCCAGCAGCGTAGTAGCGGGGGCCTACAATGAGCAGTTCTTC	15	TRBV9	TRBJ2-1	NA	TRBD2
CASREGASLNTGELFF	TGTGCCAGCAGAGAGGGGGCTAGCTTGAACACCGGGGAGCTGTTTTTT	16	TRBV7-6	TRBJ2-2	NA	TRBD1
CASSRGNQPQHF	TGTGCCAGCAGCAGGGGGAATCAGCCCCAGCATTTT	12	TRBV7-9	TRBJ1-5	once	NA
CASSQDRANTEAFF	TGTGCCAGCAGCCAAGACAGGGCGAACACTGAAGCTTTCTTT	14	TRBV5-4	TRBJ1-1	NA	TRBD1